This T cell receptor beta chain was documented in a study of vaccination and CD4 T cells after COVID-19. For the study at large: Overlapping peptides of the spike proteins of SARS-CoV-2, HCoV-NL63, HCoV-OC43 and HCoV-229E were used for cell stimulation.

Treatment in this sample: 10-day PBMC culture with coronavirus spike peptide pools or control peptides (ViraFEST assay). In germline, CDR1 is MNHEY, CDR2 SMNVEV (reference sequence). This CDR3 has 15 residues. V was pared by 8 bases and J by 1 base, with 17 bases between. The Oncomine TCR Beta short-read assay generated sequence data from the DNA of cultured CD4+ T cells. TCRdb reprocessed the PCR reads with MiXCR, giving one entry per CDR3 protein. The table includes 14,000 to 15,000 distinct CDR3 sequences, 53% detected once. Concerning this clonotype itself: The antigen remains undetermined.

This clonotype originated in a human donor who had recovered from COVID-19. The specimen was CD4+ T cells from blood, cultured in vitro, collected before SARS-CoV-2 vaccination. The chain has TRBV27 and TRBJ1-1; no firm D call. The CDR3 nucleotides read TGTGCCAGCGCCCTAATAGAATCCTGGAACACTGAAGCTTTCTTT. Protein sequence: CASALIESWNTEAFF.